Following are 25 T cell receptor beta chains from one sample sequenced in a study of cytomegalovirus exposure and HLA in healthy donors. PCR was performed using 60 Vbeta and 13 Jbeta primers. Clones were sequenced by immunoSEQ multiplex PCR, and TCRdb holds only the in-frame ones, with some missing. The sample contains fewer than 200,000 clones, 79% of which appear only once. The sequenced sample consisted of PBMCs. Receptors originate from a man aged 35 to 55 in good health and CMV-seronegative.

This rearrangement joins TRBV9 to TRBJ2-1; 8 bases are shared with TRBD2. Germline-derived CDR1 and CDR2 are SGDLS and YYNGEE. CDR3 length: 15 amino acids. The ends lost 0 bases at V and 9 bases at J; junction bases unmatched: 8. The CDR3 DNA reads as TGTGCCAGCAGCGTAGGGAGTAGCGGGAATTTTGAGCAGTTCTTC. This codes for CASSVGSSGNFEQFF. Drawing the rest from reference TRBV9 and TRBJ2-1, the complete variable domain is DSGVTQTPKHLITATGQRVTLRCSPRSGDLSVYWYQQSLDQGLQFLIQYYNGEERAKGNILERFSAQQFPDLHSELNLSSLELGDSALYFCASSVGSSGNFEQFFGPGTRLTVL.

The chain employs TRBV4-1 and TRBJ1-2, with TRBD1 matching 7 bases. The CDR3 loop spans 14 amino acids. The V gene end was trimmed by 2 bases and the J gene end by 4 bases; junction bases not matched to a gene: 4. Germline lookup yields CDR1 MGHRA and CDR2 YSYEKL. The CDR3 DNA follows: TGCGCCAGCAGCCAATCCGGGACAGTCTATGGCTACACCTTC. Residues: CASSQSGTVYGYTF.

The genes are TRBV6-5 and TRBJ1-4, with D possibly being TRBD1 (5 bases). Trimming stripped 6 bases from V and 7 bases from J, with 18 bases between. This CDR3 region has 15 residues. The germline gives CDR1 MNHEY, CDR2 SVGAGI. DNA of the CDR3: TGTGCCAGCAGACCGACTTGGGGGAGGGGTGAAAAACTGTTTTTT. Translation gives CASRPTWGRGEKLFF.

J is TRBJ1-2 and V is TRBV7-8; unclear D gene. This CDR3 is 14 amino acids long. CDR1 is SGHVS, CDR2 FQNEAQ, per germline. V lost 2 bases and J lost 0, with 7 bases in between. For the CDR3, the DNA is TGTGCCAGCAGCTTAACAGTATCTAACTATGGCTACACCTTC. Translating gives CASSLTVSNYGYTF. The full variable domain, with the rest looked up from reference TRBV7-8 and TRBJ1-2, is GAGVSQSPRYKVAKRGQDVALRCDPISGHVSLFWYQQALGQGPEFLTYFQNEAQLDKSGLPSDRFFAERPEGSVSTLKIQRTQQEDSAVYLCASSLTVSNYGYTFGSGTRLTVV.

The chain couples TRBV30 to TRBJ1-4; perhaps TRBD1 as D (5 bases). CDR3 size: 14 residues. Germline-derived CDR1 and CDR2 are GTSNPN and SVGIG (reference sequence). V lost 1 base, J lost 8 bases, and 14 bases lay in between. CDR3 residues: CAWSEGVGYEKLFF. CDR3 nucleotide sequence: TGTGCCTGGAGTGAAGGGGTGGGGTACGAAAAACTGTTTTTT.

The chain couples TRBV9 to TRBJ1-1; possible D gene TRBD1, 6 bases. Germline values: CDR1 SGDLS, CDR2 YYNGEE. Trimming took 4 bases from V and 4 from J, leaving 17 bases between them. The CDR3 totals 15 residues. The CDR3 nucleotides are TGTGCCAGCAGCACTTGGGGGCCGGGGAGCACTGAAGCTTTCTTT. The encoded protein is CASSTWGPGSTEAFF.

This chain connects TRBV28 to TRBJ2-7, with 9 bases fitting TRBD1. CDR3 size: 16 residues. The trim removed 5 bases at V and 4 bases at J, leaving 12 bases unmatched. The germline V gene encodes CDR1 MDHEN and CDR2 SYDVKM. The CDR3 bases are TGTGCCAGCAGTGAGCAGGCCGGGACAGGGATTTACGAGCAGTACTTC. Encoded protein: CASSEQAGTGIYEQYF.

V usage is TRBV19 and J usage is TRBJ2-1; TRBD1 agrees at 8 bases. The germline V gene has CDR1 LNHDA and CDR2 SQIVND (reference sequence). The CDR3 covers 12 residues. Trimming at V came to 8 bases and at J to 9 bases, leaving 6 bases not matched to a gene. The CDR3 sequence: CASSDRGGEQFF. In nucleotides, the CDR3 is TGTGCCAGTTCTGACAGGGGTGGTGAGCAGTTCTTC.

The genes are TRBV5-1 and TRBJ2-2; possible D gene TRBD1, 5 bases. This CDR3 spans 16 amino acids. Per the germline V gene, CDR1 is SGHRS and CDR2 is YFSETQ. The V and J ends lost 6 bases and 0 bases respectively, with 15 bases between them. CDR3 sequence (DNA): TGCGCCAGCACCTACAGGACATCTTCGAACACCGGGGAGCTGTTTTTT. It translates to CASTYRTSSNTGELFF. Variable domain in full (rest from reference TRBV5-1 and TRBJ2-2): KAGVTQTPRYLIKTRGQQVTLSCSPISGHRSVSWYQQTPGQGLQFLFEYFSETQRNKGNFPGRFSGRQFSNSRSEMNVSTLELGDSALYLCASTYRTSSNTGELFFGEGSRLTVL.

With regard to this clone: The junction and the germline gene differ at one end; a read error may be behind it. This rearrangement joins TRBV7-9 to TRBJ2-4; D might be TRBD1 (6 bases). This CDR3 has 15 residues. CDR1 is SEHNR, CDR2 FQNEAQ, per germline (reference sequence). The CDR3 DNA is TGTGCCAGCAGCAGAGGACAGCTAGCCAAAAACAGTCAGTACTTC. Protein sequence: CASSRGQLAKNSQYF.

On this clone itself: Germline and junction disagree at one end, which may indicate a read error. The rearrangement links TRBV11-1 to TRBJ2-6, with D possibly TRBD1 on 6 matching bases. CDR3 length equals 17 residues. Germline loops: CDR1 SGHAT, CDR2 FQDESV (reference sequence). The CDR3 sequence: CASSLRIQGSGANGLTF. In nucleotides, the CDR3 is TGTGCCAGCAGCCTACGTATCCAGGGGAGCGGTGCCAACGGCCTGACTTTC.

A remark on this clone: The junction departs from the called germline gene at one end, perhaps through a read error. The chain links TRBV20-1 to TRBJ2-5, with 9 nucleotides matching TRBD2. CDR3 length: 11 amino acids. The germline CDR1 and CDR2 sequences are DFQATT and SNEGSKA (reference sequence). The CDR3 spells CSARDQLAGNF. CDR3 in DNA: TGCAGTGCTAGAGATCAACTAGCGGGCAACTTC.

The rearrangement joins TRBV4-3 to TRBJ2-1; D is possibly TRBD2 (5 bases). The CDR3 loop spans 16 amino acids. V dropped 0 bases and J dropped 7 bases, with 16 bases sitting between them. Per germline, CDR1 LGHNA and CDR2 YSLEER. The CDR3 reads CASSQDQELTGNEQFF. CDR3 DNA: TGCGCCAGCAGCCAAGATCAGGAACTCACGGGGAATGAGCAGTTCTTC.

The J gene is TRBJ2-7, the V gene TRBV7-6, with 8 bases aligning to TRBD1. This CDR3 spans 14 amino acids. The germline V gene encodes CDR1 SGHVS and CDR2 FNYEAQ. V lost 1 base, J lost 5 bases, and 4 bases stayed unmatched. The CDR3 sequence is CASSLGTGFNEQYF. The CDR3 nucleotides are TGTGCCAGCAGCTTAGGGACAGGGTTCAACGAGCAGTACTTC.

The chain combines TRBV28 with TRBJ2-5, with D tentatively TRBD1 (7 bases). Germline V lookup: CDR1 MDHEN, CDR2 SYDVKM. The CDR3 is made up of 17 amino acids. The V and J ends lost 3 bases and 5 bases respectively, with 22 bases between them. This chain's CDR3 is CASSFTVGAGGRETQYF. Here the CDR3 DNA reads TGTGCCAGCAGTTTCACCGTCGGGGCAGGGGGGCGCGAGACCCAGTACTTC.

In DNA form, the CDR3 reads TGTGCCAGTAGTCTAACGCGCAATGAGCAGTTCTTC. It yields the protein CASSLTRNEQFF. This chain uses TRBV19 with TRBJ2-1, with D uncertain. This CDR3 spans 12 amino acids. Germline assignment: CDR1 LNHDA and CDR2 SQIVND (reference sequence). V was clipped by 5 bases and J by 6 bases, with 8 bases between them.

The rearrangement joins TRBV28 to TRBJ2-5; 8 bases line up with TRBD1. The junction had 11 bases not matched to a gene; V was cut back by 3 bases and J by 2 bases. CDR1 and CDR2 from the germline V gene are MDHEN and SYDVKM. This CDR3 has 17 amino acids. The CDR3 nucleotides read TGTGCCAGCAGTTTTCCCCGGGACAGGAGAGTTCAAGAGACCCAGTACTTC. Translating gives CASSFPRDRRVQETQYF.

About this clone: The junction differs from germline at one of its ends, possibly a read error. This chain joins TRBV6-5 and TRBJ2-3, with a weak D call TRBD1 (6 bases). Germline V lookup: CDR1 MNHEY, CDR2 SVGAGI. This CDR3 has 15 amino acids. CDR3 bases: TGTGCCAGCAGTACTAGACAGGCCAACACAGATACGCGGTATTTT. Residues: CASSTRQANTDTRYF.

By its share, this clone is medium-sized. This sequence joins TRBV28 and TRBJ1-4; TRBD1 matches 7 bases. Trimming removed 5 bases from V and 5 bases from J; junction bases left unmatched: 8. The CDR3 extends over 15 amino acids. Germline CDR1 MDHEN, CDR2 SYDVKM. CDR3 DNA sequence: TGTGCCAGCAGTGTCCCGGGACAGTTAAATGAAAAACTGTTTTTT. It is translated as CASSVPGQLNEKLFF.

V and J are TRBV21-1 and TRBJ2-7; the table assigns TRBD1, which was not confirmed against the DNA. TRBV21-1 is listed as a pseudogene. The CDR3 is 14 residues long. The CDR3 DNA is TGTGCCAGCGGGACAGGTCCAGTCTCCTACGAGCAGTACTTC. Translation: CASGTGPVSYEQYF.

V usage is TRBV29-1 and J usage is TRBJ2-7; D possibly corresponds to TRBD2 (6 bases). The CDR3 extends over 13 amino acids. V shed 1 base and J shed 4 bases, with 11 bases lying between them. The germline V gene has CDR1 SQVTM and CDR2 ANQGSEA. The CDR3 DNA reads as TGCAGCGTTGAAGCCCAGGGAGGATACGAGCAGTACTTC. Translation: CSVEAQGGYEQYF.

The chain combines TRBV30 with TRBJ1-5, with D possibly TRBD1 on 5 matching bases. The V gene lost 0 bases and the J gene lost 1 base, with 7 bases spanning the gap. CDR1 and CDR2 from the germline V gene are GTSNPN and SVGIG (reference sequence). This CDR3 region has 14 residues. The CDR3 sequence: CAWSVGHSNQPQHF. DNA for the CDR3: TGTGCCTGGAGTGTAGGACACAGCAATCAGCCCCAGCATTTT.

This clone was counted a few times. The rearrangement joins TRBV28 to TRBJ2-1; 9 nucleotides match TRBD1. From germline, CDR1 is MDHEN and CDR2 SYDVKM. With V trimmed by 7 bases and J by 8 bases, 9 bases remained unmatched. The length of the CDR3 is 14 residues. The CDR3 nucleotides read TGTGCCAGCACTTATCCACAGGGGGCCTATGAGCAGTTCTTC. Translation: CASTYPQGAYEQFF.

The genes are TRBV10-3 and TRBJ2-1; 13 bases match TRBD2. The J segment lost 2 bases and the V segment lost 6 bases, leaving 22 bases of the junction unmatched. CDR1 is ENHRY and CDR2 is SYGVKD in the germline V gene. The CDR3 totals 22 residues. The CDR3 DNA reads TGTGCCATCAGCGAACCCAGGGCCTCGGGGAAGACTAGCGGGAGGCCCTACAATGAGCAGTTCTTC. Translating it yields CAISEPRASGKTSGRPYNEQFF.

V usage is TRBV25-1 and J usage is TRBJ1-4; a weak D match, TRBD1 (5 bases). Germline V lookup: CDR1 MGHDK, CDR2 SYGVNS. The CDR3 is made up of 16 amino acids. The V end was cut by 5 bases, the J end by 8 bases, with 21 bases between. This chain's CDR3 is CASSPRRGSSTEKLFF. The CDR3 DNA reads TGTGCCAGCAGTCCTCGTAGGGGCTCTTCCACAGAAAAACTGTTTTTT.